The rows below give T cell receptor beta chains drawn from one sample of a study of OX40 agonist ivuxolimab in advanced cancers. Using immunoSEQ multiplex PCR, the repertoire was profiled, and TCRdb retains in-frame clones only, with some absent. The sample has approximately 110,000 clones; less than 95% are singletons. This sample comprised CD4+ or CD8+ T cells sorted from blood, obtained in a trial of the OX40 agonist ivuxolimab. The source of these receptors is an adult with an advanced solid tumor such as melanoma, head and neck, liver or kidney cancer. The CDR3 runs from the conserved cysteine through the conserved F or W. D genes are given only for firm matches. Where a row states a size, it is once, few, many or the class of an expanded clone; other rows omit it.

DNA: TGTGCCAGCAGCCTCACGAGTGGGAACACTGAAGCTTTCTTT
CDR3: CASSLTSGNTEAFF
V: TRBV6-1
size: few
J: TRBJ1-1
D: -

DNA: TGTGCCAGCAGTGAATCAAAACCGACGGAGACCCAGTACTTC
CDR3: CASSESKPTETQYF
V: TRBV25-1
size: -
J: TRBJ2-5
D: -

DNA: TGTGCCAGCAGCTTGGCGGTAAGCGGCACAGATACGCAGTATTTT
CDR3: CASSLAVSGTDTQYF
V: TRBV5-4
size: -
J: TRBJ2-3
D: -

DNA: TGTGCCAGCAGCTTAGGACAGGGCGACTATGGCTACACCTTC
CDR3: CASSLGQGDYGYTF
V: TRBV13
size: -
J: TRBJ1-2
D: -

DNA: TGCGCCAGCAGGACCGCGACAGGGGGCCCGAACACTGAAGCTTTCTTT
CDR3: CASRTATGGPNTEAFF
V: TRBV5-1
size: once
J: TRBJ1-1
D: TRBD1

DNA: TGCGCCAGCAGCTTGGGGGGCGGTGACTCCTACAATGAGCAGTTCTTC
CDR3: CASSLGGGDSYNEQFF
V: TRBV5-1
size: -
J: TRBJ2-1
D: -

DNA: TGTGCCAGCAGTCCCGGGAGTAATGAAAAACTGTTTTTT
CDR3: CASSPGSNEKLFF
V: TRBV28
size: -
J: TRBJ1-4
D: -

DNA: TGCAGCGTTATTACAGGGTTTGATTATGGCTACACCTTC
CDR3: CSVITGFDYGYTF
V: TRBV29-1
size: -
J: TRBJ1-2
D: -

DNA: TGTGCCAGCAGCTTCTCCGGACAGGGGGCGCCGGGCTACACCTTC
CDR3: CASSFSGQGAPGYTF
V: TRBV7-3
size: -
J: TRBJ1-2
D: TRBD1

DNA: TGTGCCAGCAGTTTAAGGGACAGGGTGACCTACAATGAGCAGTTCTTC
CDR3: CASSLRDRVTYNEQFF
V: TRBV28
size: -
J: TRBJ2-1
D: TRBD1

DNA: TGCGCCAGCAGCTTGGCGAGGACTGAGTCCTACAATGAGCAGTTCTTC
CDR3: CASSLARTESYNEQFF
V: TRBV5-1
size: -
J: TRBJ2-1
D: -

DNA: TGTGCCAGCAGTTACTCTGGGACAGAGAATCAGCCCCAGCATTTT
CDR3: CASSYSGTENQPQHF
V: TRBV6-6
size: -
J: TRBJ1-5
D: TRBD1

DNA: TGTGCCATCAGGAGCCGAGAAAGACAGCCGCAGTACTTC
CDR3: CAIRSRERQPQYF
V: TRBV10-3
size: -
J: TRBJ2-7
D: -

DNA: TGTGCCAGTAGTATGGTAGCGGGGGGAATTAATGAGCAGTTCTTC
CDR3: CASSMVAGGINEQFF
V: TRBV19
size: few
J: TRBJ2-1
D: TRBD2

DNA: TGTGCCAGCACCGGGACAGCCAATTCACCCCTCCACTTT
CDR3: CASTGTANSPLHF
V: TRBV7-2
size: -
J: TRBJ1-6
D: TRBD1

DNA: TGTGCCAGCAGCCGCGGACAGAACACTGAAGCTTTCTTT
CDR3: CASSRGQNTEAFF
V: TRBV7-9
size: -
J: TRBJ1-1
D: -

DNA: TGCAGCGTTGAAACCTCTGGGGCCAACGTCCTGACTTTC
CDR3: CSVETSGANVLTF
V: TRBV29-1
size: -
J: TRBJ2-6
D: -

DNA: TGCAGCGCCCTGTCCGGACTAGCCAATGAGCAGTTCTTC
CDR3: CSALSGLANEQFF
V: TRBV29-1
size: -
J: TRBJ2-1
D: TRBD2

DNA: TGTGCCAGCAGGGACGGGCTAGCCGAGACCCAGTACTTC
CDR3: CASRDGLAETQYF
V: TRBV28
size: -
J: TRBJ2-5
D: -

DNA: TGTGCCAGCAGTTACGGGGGGGCTGCTCAGCCCCAGCATTTT
CDR3: CASSYGGAAQPQHF
V: TRBV6-6
size: few
J: TRBJ1-5
D: -

DNA: TGTGCCAGCAGTTTGGCCGTCGTCAGCTCTGGAAACACCATATATTTT
CDR3: CASSLAVVSSGNTIYF
V: TRBV28
size: -
J: TRBJ1-3
D: -

DNA: TGTGCCAGCAGTCTAAGCGGGACGGTTAACACTGAAGCTTTCTTT
CDR3: CASSLSGTVNTEAFF
V: TRBV6-1
size: -
J: TRBJ1-1
D: -

DNA: TGTGCCAGCAGTTACCAGACGGGGGGGAACACTGAAGCTTTCTTT
CDR3: CASSYQTGGNTEAFF
V: TRBV6-5
size: -
J: TRBJ1-1
D: -

DNA: TGTGCCAGCAGCTCCGCAGGTATCGTTGGAAACACCATATATTTT
CDR3: CASSSAGIVGNTIYF
V: TRBV5-4
size: -
J: TRBJ1-3
D: -

DNA: TGTGCCAGCAGCAAAATCCGGAAACAGCTTAGCACAGATACGCAGTATTTT
CDR3: CASSKIRKQLSTDTQYF
V: TRBV28
size: -
J: TRBJ2-3
D: -

DNA: TGTGCCAGCAGCTCAACCAGGGGGTACAATGAGCAGTTCTTC
CDR3: CASSSTRGYNEQFF
V: TRBV28
size: -
J: TRBJ2-1
D: TRBD1

DNA: TGTGCCAGCAGTCCGAGGGGGCAGTTTACCTACGAGCAGTACTTC
CDR3: CASSPRGQFTYEQYF
V: TRBV6-1
size: -
J: TRBJ2-7
D: TRBD1

DNA: TGTGCCAGTGGACTAGCGGCCTCGGGCGGACAAAACATTCAGTACTTC
CDR3: CASGLAASGGQNIQYF
V: TRBV28
size: -
J: TRBJ2-4
D: TRBD2

DNA: TGCAGCGTTGAAGCGGGAAGGAACTACAATGAGCAGTTCTTC
CDR3: CSVEAGRNYNEQFF
V: TRBV29-1
size: -
J: TRBJ2-1
D: -

DNA: TGTGCCAGCAGTGAAGCGCAGCGGAGCTACGAGCAGTACTTC
CDR3: CASSEAQRSYEQYF
V: TRBV2
size: -
J: TRBJ2-7
D: -

DNA: TGTGCCAGCAGCTCTAGACTAGCGGCTACCTACAATGAGCAGTTCTTC
CDR3: CASSSRLAATYNEQFF
V: TRBV28
size: -
J: TRBJ2-1
D: TRBD2

DNA: TGCAGCGTTACTCTTCATGAAGGGACTGGAAACACCATATATTTT
CDR3: CSVTLHEGTGNTIYF
V: TRBV29-1
size: -
J: TRBJ1-3
D: -

DNA: TGCGCCAGCAGTTCGGACAGGGTTTTTCAGCCCCAGCATTTT
CDR3: CASSSDRVFQPQHF
V: TRBV6-5
size: -
J: TRBJ1-5
D: TRBD1

DNA: TGTGCCAGCAGCATGACGGACTTGGGTAATGAAAAACTGTTTTTT
CDR3: CASSMTDLGNEKLFF
V: TRBV7-9
size: -
J: TRBJ1-4
D: -

DNA: TGTGCCAGCAGCGCCGGTGGGCCGGGGTTGAATGAGCAGTTCTTC
CDR3: CASSAGGPGLNEQFF
V: TRBV5-5
size: -
J: TRBJ2-1
D: -

DNA: TGTGCCAGCAGCTCTGACACGGGCAGGGATACGCAGTATTTT
CDR3: CASSSDTGRDTQYF
V: TRBV5-6
size: -
J: TRBJ2-3
D: -

DNA: TGTGCCAGCAGCTTGGAAGGCCTAGCGGGAGGATCTGAGCAGTTCTTC
CDR3: CASSLEGLAGGSEQFF
V: TRBV5-4
size: -
J: TRBJ2-1
D: TRBD2

DNA: TGTGCCAGCAGACTATCCCAGGGAAGCAATCAGCCCCAGCATTTT
CDR3: CASRLSQGSNQPQHF
V: TRBV6-5
size: -
J: TRBJ1-5
D: -

DNA: TGTGCCGCAGGGGAGTTCCAAAACATTCAGTACTTC
CDR3: CAAGEFQNIQYF
V: TRBV10-3
size: -
J: TRBJ2-4
D: -

DNA: TGCGCCAGCAGCCAAGGACCTAGCGGGAGTGATGAGCAGTTCTTC
CDR3: CASSQGPSGSDEQFF
V: TRBV4-3
size: -
J: TRBJ2-1
D: TRBD2

DNA: TGCGCCAGCAGCCAAAATTTGGGGGTAAATGAAGCTTTCTTT
CDR3: CASSQNLGVNEAFF
V: TRBV4-1
size: -
J: TRBJ1-1
D: -

DNA: TGTGCCAGCAGCTTAGAGGGGATCGACAATGAGCAGTTCTTC
CDR3: CASSLEGIDNEQFF
V: TRBV11-3
size: -
J: TRBJ2-1
D: -

DNA: TGTGCCAGCAGTTCTTTGAGGGGGGGGATGAACACTGAAGCTTTCTTT
CDR3: CASSSLRGGMNTEAFF
V: TRBV6-5
size: -
J: TRBJ1-1
D: -

DNA: TGTGCCAGCAGTCCGTTTACAGGGGGCAATGAAAAACTGTTTTTT
CDR3: CASSPFTGGNEKLFF
V: TRBV28
size: -
J: TRBJ1-4
D: TRBD1

DNA: TGTGCCAGCAGCCAGGCCGGACAGGGAGGTACTGAAGCTTTCTTT
CDR3: CASSQAGQGGTEAFF
V: TRBV4-2
size: -
J: TRBJ1-1
D: TRBD1

DNA: TGCGCCAGCAGCTCCTCCCCAGGACAGAGTCAGCCCCAGCATTTT
CDR3: CASSSSPGQSQPQHF
V: TRBV5-1
size: few
J: TRBJ1-5
D: -

DNA: TGTGCCAGCAGCTTAACGTACGGGAACAATCAGCCCCAGCATTTT
CDR3: CASSLTYGNNQPQHF
V: TRBV7-3
size: -
J: TRBJ1-5
D: -

DNA: TGTGCCAGCAGCTCCCGACAGGAGTTTCAAGAGACCCAGTACTTC
CDR3: CASSSRQEFQETQYF
V: TRBV7-6
size: -
J: TRBJ2-5
D: -

DNA: TGTGCCAGCAGCAGACAGGGGGCGAGCACAGATACGCAGTATTTT
CDR3: CASSRQGASTDTQYF
V: TRBV9
size: once
J: TRBJ2-3
D: TRBD1

DNA: TGTGCCAGCAGCTTAGGACAGCGGGGTCCCTACAATGAGCAGTTCTTC
CDR3: CASSLGQRGPYNEQFF
V: TRBV11-2
size: -
J: TRBJ2-1
D: TRBD2

DNA: TGTGCCAGCAGCCCTTCAAACAGGGCAAAGCACGAGCAGTACTTC
CDR3: CASSPSNRAKHEQYF
V: TRBV7-9
size: -
J: TRBJ2-7
D: -

DNA: TGTGCCAGCAGTTTAAGGACAGGTAACAGTGGGCCCCAGCATTTT
CDR3: CASSLRTGNSGPQHF
V: TRBV28
size: -
J: TRBJ1-5
D: TRBD1

DNA: TGTGCCAGCAGTGAAGAGACAGGGATTAAGAATCAGCCCCAGCATTTT
CDR3: CASSEETGIKNQPQHF
V: TRBV28
size: -
J: TRBJ1-5
D: TRBD1

DNA: TGTGCCAGCAGTTCCTGGGGGACCCAGTACTTC
CDR3: CASSSWGTQYF
V: TRBV28
size: -
J: TRBJ2-5
D: -

DNA: TGTGCCAGCAGTCCTCGACGGGGCGGACAGCCCCAGCATTTT
CDR3: CASSPRRGGQPQHF
V: TRBV27
size: -
J: TRBJ1-5
D: -

DNA: TGTGCCAGTAGTAGCGGGGGGAACACCGGGGAGCTGTTTTTT
CDR3: CASSSGGNTGELFF
V: TRBV19
size: -
J: TRBJ2-2
D: TRBD2

DNA: TGTGCCAGTAGTATGGGACAGCATAATTCACCCCTCCACTTT
CDR3: CASSMGQHNSPLHF
V: TRBV19
size: -
J: TRBJ1-6
D: TRBD1

DNA: TGCGCCAGCAGCTTTACCGGGACAGGAACCTACGAGCAGTACTTC
CDR3: CASSFTGTGTYEQYF
V: TRBV5-1
size: once
J: TRBJ2-7
D: TRBD1

DNA: TGTGCCAGCAAGCAGGGACAGGGGCGCGGCAGCCCCCAGCATTTT
CDR3: CASKQGQGRGSPQHF
V: TRBV6-5
size: -
J: TRBJ1-5
D: TRBD1

DNA: TGTGCAAGTCGCGCCCGGAATCAGCCCCAGCATTTT
CDR3: CASRARNQPQHF
V: TRBV12-2
size: once
J: TRBJ1-5
D: -